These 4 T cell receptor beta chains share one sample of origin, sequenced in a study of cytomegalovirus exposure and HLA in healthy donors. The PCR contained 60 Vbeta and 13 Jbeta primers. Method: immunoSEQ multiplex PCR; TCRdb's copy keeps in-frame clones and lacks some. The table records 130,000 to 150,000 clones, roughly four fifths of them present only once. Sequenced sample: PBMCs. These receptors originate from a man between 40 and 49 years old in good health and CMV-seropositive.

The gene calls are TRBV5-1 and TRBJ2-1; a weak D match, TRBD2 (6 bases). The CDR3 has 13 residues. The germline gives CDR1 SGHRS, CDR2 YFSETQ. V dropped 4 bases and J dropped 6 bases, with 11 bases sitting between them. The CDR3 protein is CASSGGTANEQFF. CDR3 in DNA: TGCGCCAGCAGCGGGGGGACGGCCAATGAGCAGTTCTTC.

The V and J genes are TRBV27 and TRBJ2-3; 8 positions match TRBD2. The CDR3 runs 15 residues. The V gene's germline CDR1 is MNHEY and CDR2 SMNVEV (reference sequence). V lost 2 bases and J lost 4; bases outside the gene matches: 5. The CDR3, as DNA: TGTGCCAGCAGTTTACGGGGGGGAAGGGCAGATACGCAGTATTTT. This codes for CASSLRGGRADTQYF.

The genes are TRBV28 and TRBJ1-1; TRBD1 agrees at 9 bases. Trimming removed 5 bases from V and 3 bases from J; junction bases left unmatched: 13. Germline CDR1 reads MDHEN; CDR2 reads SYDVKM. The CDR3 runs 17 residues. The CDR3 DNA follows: TGTGCCAGCAGTCCGGGGACAGGGAAACGAGGGGACACTGAAGCTTTCTTT. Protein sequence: CASSPGTGKRGDTEAFF.

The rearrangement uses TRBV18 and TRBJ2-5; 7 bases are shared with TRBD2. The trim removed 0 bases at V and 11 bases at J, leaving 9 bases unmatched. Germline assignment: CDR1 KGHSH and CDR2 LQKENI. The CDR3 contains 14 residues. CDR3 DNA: TGTGCCAGCTCACCACCGGGCCTAGCGGAAGAGCAGTACTTC. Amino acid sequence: CASSPPGLAEEQYF. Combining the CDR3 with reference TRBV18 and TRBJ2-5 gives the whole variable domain NAGVMQNPRHLVRRRGQEARLRCSPMKGHSHVYWYRQLPEEGLKFMVYLQKENIIDESGMPKERFSAEFPKEGPSILRIQQVVRGDSAAYFCASSPPGLAEEQYFGPGTRLLVL.